This record covers a single T cell receptor beta chain. Its antigen is unknown. No base-level quality is on record; no much larger clone is a single base apart. The data derive from a study of blood T cell repertoires in COVID-19 (dated by TCRdb to about 2020). Background on the whole study: Samples from collaborators originated in the United States, Italy and Spain and spanned both the acute and convalescent phases of COVID-19. The material from the prospective study consisted of cDNA or gDNA derived from T cells, B-cell-depleted T cells, or PBMCs. Subjects who had been exposed to COVID-19, were actively infected with it, or had recovered from it provided the deeply sampled blood TCRbeta repertoires that made up the dataset. The repertoires were released in a freely available public database meant as a resource for research on the immune response to SARS-CoV-2. The samples were drawn from the first 160 participants of the ongoing ImmuneRACE study and from some 1,300 subjects provided by 6 global collaborators. A de-identified subject ID, COVID-19 status, age in years and sex were almost always included in the sample metadata. HLA class I and class II types, where available, came from metadata supplied by the sample provider rather than from assay-based typing.

TCRbeta CDR3 regions were amplified from genomic DNA using the immunoSEQ Assay, a bias-controlled multiplex PCR. As for the authors' bioinformatics: Within the assay, amplification of reference gene primers was used to estimate how many nucleated cells each sample contained. Sequence reads were collapsed and filtered to measure the absolute abundance of every unique TCRbeta CDR3 rearrangement. For each sample, productive Simpson clonality was calculated as the square root of Simpson's diversity index over productive rearrangements. Imported from immuneACCESS, the table was reduced by TCRdb to in-frame sequences with V and J called. These copies leave out some clones; in studies compared against another copy, an unresolved V gene accounts for under half, and the cause of the remainder is not known. Clone size and the V and J calls come from that table; the DNA yielded D and trimming. The sample table shows 180,000 or so clones, and roughly 84% are seen once. The ten most abundant clones make up approximately 2.5% of the sample.

Results the study describes overall, beyond this receptor: The quantity of clinical and demographic metadata differed by source and by participant and was supplied without curation.

Collaborating institutions collected whole blood in K2EDTA tubes following their own protocols. Collaborator samples were shipped for TCRbeta analysis as frozen whole blood, isolated PBMCs, or DNA extracted from either sample type. The cysteine opens and the phenylalanine closes a CDR3 of 15 amino acids. Just the 45-base CDR3 DNA is kept, in frame starting at base 1. Cut back by 0 bases and 5 bases, the V and J ends lie 12 bases apart. CDR1 SGHTA and CDR2 FQGNSA are derived from the germline V gene. The V gene is TRBV7-2 and the J gene is TRBJ2-3; TRBD2 is perhaps the D gene, given 5 matching bases. Sequencing was done on a sample of peripheral blood. The TCR originated in a human donor with acute or convalescent COVID-19. The donor label of this sample is uncertain. The CDR3 is CASSLAPAGEDTQYF. In nucleotides, the sequence is TGTGCCAGCAGCTTAGCCCCTGCCGGGGAAGATACGCAGTATTTT.